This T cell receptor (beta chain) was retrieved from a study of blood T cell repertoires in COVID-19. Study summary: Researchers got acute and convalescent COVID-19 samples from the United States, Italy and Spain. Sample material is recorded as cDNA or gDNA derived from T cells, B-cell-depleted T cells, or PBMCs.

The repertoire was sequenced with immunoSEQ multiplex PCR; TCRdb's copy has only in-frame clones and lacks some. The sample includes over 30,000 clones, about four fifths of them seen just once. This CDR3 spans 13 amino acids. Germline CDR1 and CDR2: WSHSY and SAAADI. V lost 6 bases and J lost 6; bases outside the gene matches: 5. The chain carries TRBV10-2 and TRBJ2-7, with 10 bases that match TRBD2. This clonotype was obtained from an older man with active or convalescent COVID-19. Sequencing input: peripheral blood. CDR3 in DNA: TGCGCCAGCAGCCTAGCGGGAGTAAGCGAGCAGTACTTC. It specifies CASSLAGVSEQYF.